The 18 T cell receptor beta chains below were found in one sample sequenced in a study of blood T cell repertoires in COVID-19. Assay used: immunoSEQ multiplex PCR; TCRdb lists only in-frame clones, some missing. Here the sample spans some 300,000 clones, 90% being singletons. Specimen: peripheral blood. These receptors were taken from a woman in her 50s with COVID-19, enrolled during active disease.

The V and J genes are TRBV19 and TRBJ2-7, with D possibly matching TRBD2 (5 bases). CDR3 length: 14 amino acids. Trimming took 1 base from V and 3 from J, leaving 10 bases between them. Germline V gives CDR1 LNHDA, CDR2 SQIVND (reference sequence). DNA for the CDR3: TGTGCCAGTAGTATAGGGGGAGAGAGCTACGAGCAGTACTTC. Amino acid sequence: CASSIGGESYEQYF.

The rearrangement links TRBV5-1 to TRBJ2-3; no reliable D call. Trimming stripped 3 bases from V and 2 bases from J, with 16 bases between. Germline V gives CDR1 SGHRS, CDR2 YFSETQ. The CDR3 covers 16 residues. The CDR3 reads CASSSFPGFNTDTQYF. The CDR3 DNA reads as TGCGCCAGCAGCTCCTTTCCCGGGTTCAACACAGATACGCAGTATTTT.

This clone was found once. V is TRBV4-1 and J is TRBJ2-4, with 7 positions matching TRBD2. This CDR3 is 19 amino acids long. Germline V gives CDR1 MGHRA, CDR2 YSYEKL. The V gene end was trimmed by 0 bases and the J gene end by 3 bases; junction bases not matched to a gene: 14. This chain's CDR3 is CASSQDKRLAGQGKNIQYF. CDR3 DNA: TGCGCCAGCAGCCAAGATAAGAGACTAGCTGGGCAGGGCAAAAACATTCAGTACTTC.

The chain joins TRBV13 to TRBJ2-1; 8 bases map to TRBD2. This CDR3 contains 16 residues. V dropped 3 bases and J dropped 1; count of bases not matched to a gene: 5. The germline V gene encodes CDR1 PRHDT and CDR2 FYEKMQ (reference sequence). This CDR3 is CASSFGGGGSYNEQFF. The CDR3 region has the DNA TGTGCCAGCAGCTTCGGAGGCGGGGGGTCCTACAATGAGCAGTTCTTC. Combining the CDR3 with reference TRBV13 and TRBJ2-1 gives the whole variable domain AAGVIQSPRHLIKEKRETATLKCYPIPRHDTVYWYQQGPGQDPQFLISFYEKMQSDKGSIPDRFSAQQFSDYHSELNMSSLELGDSALYFCASSFGGGGSYNEQFFGPGTRLTVL.

The chain carries TRBV25-1 and TRBJ2-2, with TRBD1 matching 7 bases. CDR1 MGHDK and CDR2 SYGVNS come from the germline V gene. J lost 0 bases, V lost 8 bases, and 9 bases had no gene match. The CDR3 sequence is 16 residues long. CDR3 sequence: CASARQGRPNTGELFF. CDR3 coding DNA: TGTGCCAGCGCGCGACAGGGTCGCCCGAACACCGGGGAGCTGTTTTTT.

This clone was recorded many times. This chain links TRBV7-7 with TRBJ2-1; TRBD2 matches 12 bases. Germline V gene lookup returns CDR1 SSHAT and CDR2 FNYEAQ (reference sequence). The CDR3 has 16 amino acids. The ends lost 5 bases at V and 5 bases at J; junction bases unmatched: 7. In DNA, the CDR3 is TGTGCCAGCAGCCCCGGACTAGCGGGATGGGACAATGAGCAGTTCTTC. Amino acid sequence: CASSPGLAGWDNEQFF.

The count of this clone is one. The chain couples TRBV6-5 to TRBJ1-1; D is uncertain. This CDR3 has 15 amino acids. The germline V gene encodes CDR1 MNHEY and CDR2 SVGAGI. With 0 bases removed from V and 0 bases from J, the gap between germline ends came to 8 bases. In DNA form, the CDR3 reads TGTGCCAGCAGTTACTCGACACAAATGAACACTGAAGCTTTCTTT. This codes for CASSYSTQMNTEAFF.

The chain carries TRBV5-1 and TRBJ2-1; possibly TRBD2 for D (7 bases). There are 16 residues in the CDR3. Per the germline V gene, CDR1 is SGHRS and CDR2 is YFSETQ. V lost 4 bases to trimming and J lost 1 base, with 15 bases between them. For the CDR3, the DNA is TGCGCCAGCAGCATAGGAGGGAGGGGGTCCTACAATGAGCAGTTCTTC. It specifies CASSIGGRGSYNEQFF.

This clone has only a few counts. This chain uses TRBV7-2 with TRBJ1-5; no definite D call. CDR1 and CDR2 from the germline V gene are SGHTA and FQGNSA. Trimming left V 1 base short and J 0 bases short, with 7 bases between. The CDR3 length is 15 residues. As DNA, the CDR3 is TGTGCCAGCAGCTTAGGGGCACTTAGCAATCAGCCCCAGCATTTT. It translates to CASSLGALSNQPQHF.

CDR3 sequence reads: CASRDSPYLATEAFF. DNA of the CDR3: TGTGCCAGCAGGGACAGTCCCTATCTCGCAACTGAAGCTTTCTTT. The rearrangement joins TRBV27 to TRBJ1-1; D perhaps matches TRBD1 (6 bases). V was trimmed by 6 bases and J by 5 bases, leaving 19 bases between them. Germline CDR1 reads MNHEY; CDR2 reads SMNVEV (reference sequence). The CDR3 runs 15 residues.

This rearrangement joins TRBV5-6 to TRBJ1-1; D is perhaps TRBD1 (5 bases). The CDR3 runs 16 residues. CDR1 is SGHDT and CDR2 is YYEEEE in the germline V gene. V was shortened by 5 bases and J by 6 bases, with 23 bases between the two germline ends. CDR3 residues: CASSLGWGRFIAEAFF. CDR3 coding DNA: TGTGCCAGCAGTCTGGGGTGGGGGAGGTTTATCGCTGAAGCTTTCTTT.

The table lists this clone with a count of one. This chain uses TRBV19 with TRBJ2-1; D perhaps matches TRBD2 (5 bases). The CDR3 runs 16 residues. V was cut by 5 bases and J by 6 bases, with 20 bases left in between. The germline V gene encodes CDR1 LNHDA and CDR2 SQIVND (reference sequence). CDR3 region: CASSSMRRGNVNEQFF. The CDR3 DNA reads TGTGCCAGTAGTTCCATGCGTAGAGGGAACGTCAATGAGCAGTTCTTC.

V usage is TRBV19 and J usage is TRBJ2-5; D is perhaps TRBD1 (5 bases). V lost 2 bases and J lost 3, with 16 bases in between. CDR1 LNHDA and CDR2 SQIVND come from the germline V gene (reference sequence). The CDR3 is made up of 16 amino acids. This chain's CDR3 is CASSIQMRQTKETQYF. The CDR3 nucleotides are TGTGCCAGTAGTATACAAATGAGACAGACAAAAGAGACCCAGTACTTC.

V is TRBV6-1 and J is TRBJ1-2, with D maybe TRBD1 (5 bases). Germline-derived CDR1 and CDR2 are MNHNS and SASEGT. V lost 0 bases and J 3 bases, leaving 11 bases between the germline ends. The CDR3 has 15 residues. DNA for the CDR3: TGTGCCAGCAGTGAAGCGCTTCAGGGTTACTATGGCTACACCTTC. Amino acid sequence: CASSEALQGYYGYTF.

This clone has just one count. The chain joins TRBV9 to TRBJ1-5; TRBD1 matches 8 bases. Trimming removed 0 bases from V and 6 bases from J; junction bases left unmatched: 5. Germline loops: CDR1 SGDLS, CDR2 YYNGEE. The CDR3 loop spans 15 amino acids. The CDR3 reads CASSVDGTGLQPQHF. Here the CDR3 DNA reads TGTGCCAGCAGCGTAGATGGGACAGGCCTTCAGCCCCAGCATTTT.

The CDR3 region has the DNA TGTGCCAGCAGCTTTGGTGGGACAACGATAGGAGGCTACACCTTC. This codes for CASSFGGTTIGGYTF. The genes are TRBV7-9 and TRBJ1-2; the D gene is possibly TRBD1 (6 bases). V lost 3 bases to trimming and J lost 8 bases, with 19 bases between them. The CDR3 is 15 amino acids. CDR1 SEHNR and CDR2 FQNEAQ come from the germline V gene (reference sequence).

In regard to this clone: Other DNA sequences in this specimen translate into the identical CDR3. This chain joins TRBV3-1 (or the pseudogene TRBV3-2) and TRBJ1-3; D not resolved. The V and J ends lost 0 bases and 0 bases respectively, with 3 bases between them. The CDR3 spans 14 residues. The germline CDR1 and CDR2 sequences are LGHDT and YNNKEL (reference sequence). CDR3 region: CASSQDSSGNTIYF. The CDR3 coding sequence is TGTGCCAGCAGCCAAGATAGCTCTGGAAACACCATATATTTT.

This clone was recorded at least ten times. The V gene is TRBV5-4, the J gene TRBJ2-2; TRBD2 might be the D (6 bases). The CDR3 consists of 16 residues. V was cut by 4 bases and J by 6 bases, with 19 bases left in between. Looked up from germline, CDR1 is SGHNT and CDR2 is YYREEE (reference sequence). In nucleotides, the CDR3 is TGTGCCAGCAGCCGAGGGGTCGGGAGTGGCGCCGGGGAGCTGTTTTTT. This encodes CASSRGVGSGAGELFF.